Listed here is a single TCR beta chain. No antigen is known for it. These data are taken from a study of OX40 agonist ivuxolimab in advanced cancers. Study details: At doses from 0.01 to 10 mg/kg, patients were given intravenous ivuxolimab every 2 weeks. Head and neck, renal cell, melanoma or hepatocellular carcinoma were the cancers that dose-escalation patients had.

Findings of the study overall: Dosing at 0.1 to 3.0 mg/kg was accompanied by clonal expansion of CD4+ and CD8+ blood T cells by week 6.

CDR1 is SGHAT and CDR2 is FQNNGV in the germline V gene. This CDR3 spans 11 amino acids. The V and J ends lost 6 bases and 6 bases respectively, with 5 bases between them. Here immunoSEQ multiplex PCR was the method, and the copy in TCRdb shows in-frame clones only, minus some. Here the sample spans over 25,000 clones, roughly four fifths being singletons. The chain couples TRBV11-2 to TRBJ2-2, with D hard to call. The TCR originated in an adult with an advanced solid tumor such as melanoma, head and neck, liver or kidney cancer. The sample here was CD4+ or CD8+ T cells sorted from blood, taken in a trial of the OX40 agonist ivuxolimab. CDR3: CASSSSGELFF. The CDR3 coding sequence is TGTGCCAGCAGTTCTTCCGGGGAGCTGTTTTTT.